The 18 T cell receptor beta chains below come from one sample, sequenced in a study of blood T cell repertoires in COVID-19. This table comes from immunoSEQ multiplex PCR, and its TCRdb copy is limited to in-frame clones, with some not included. The data hold roughly 210,000 clones, with about nine tenths observed a single time. The sample comprised PBMCs or T cells enriched from blood (not recorded which). The receptors shown here come from a man between 25 and 39 years old in a cohort exposed to, infected with or recovered from COVID-19 (not recorded which).

The chain uses TRBV3-1 (or the pseudogene TRBV3-2) and TRBJ2-7; 13 bases line up with TRBD2. CDR3 length: 18 amino acids. V shed 4 bases, J shed 2 bases, and the junction held 11 bases outside the gene matches. CDR1 is LGHDT, CDR2 YNNKEL, per germline (reference sequence). The CDR3 coding sequence is TGTGCCAGCAGCCGAGGCCACCCTACTAGCGGGAGGGCCTACGAGCAGTACTTC. Residues: CASSRGHPTSGRAYEQYF.

The chain links TRBV13 to TRBJ2-7, with D uncertain. From germline, CDR1 is PRHDT and CDR2 FYEKMQ (reference sequence). V lost 5 bases, J lost 1 base, and 6 bases lay in between. The CDR3 spans 12 residues. In nucleotides, the CDR3 is TGTGCCAGCAGCCTCTCTTCCTACGAGCAGTACTTC. This encodes CASSLSSYEQYF.

The DNA of the CDR3 is TGTGCCAGCAGTTGGGGTCCAGGGGAAGAGGATGGCTACACCTTC. Translation gives CASSWGPGEEDGYTF. The chain links TRBV6-5 to TRBJ1-2; TRBD1 is a possible D gene (6 bases). CDR1 is MNHEY and CDR2 is SVGAGI in the germline V gene. The V end was cut by 4 bases, the J end by 6 bases, with 18 bases between. This CDR3 contains 15 residues.

For the CDR3, the DNA is TGCGCCAGCAGATTACAGGGGGTCACAGATACGCAGTATTTT. It codes for CASRLQGVTDTQYF. This rearrangement joins TRBV5-1 to TRBJ2-3, with TRBD1 matching 8 bases. Trimming took 5 bases from V and 2 from J; bases not matched to a gene: 4. The germline CDR1 and CDR2 sequences are SGHRS and YFSETQ. CDR3 length: 14 amino acids.

The chain carries TRBV7-2 and TRBJ2-1; TRBD2 is a possible D gene (6 bases). Between the trimmed V and J ends, which lost 1 base and 7 bases, there was a span of 17 bases. The CDR3 is made up of 16 amino acids. Germline V CDR1 and CDR2: SGHTA, FQGNSA. The CDR3 nucleotides read TGTGCCAGCAGCTTAGAGGGGACTCGCGGTCGGAATGAGCAGTTCTTC. This encodes CASSLEGTRGRNEQFF.

The V gene is TRBV10-3, the J gene TRBJ2-7, with D possibly TRBD1 on 5 matching bases. This CDR3 region has 14 residues. The ends were cut back, 0 bases at V and 1 base at J, with 7 bases in the middle. The germline V gene has CDR1 ENHRY and CDR2 SYGVKD. The CDR3 loop reads CAISESRGSYEQYF. The CDR3 DNA sequence: TGTGCCATCAGTGAGTCTAGGGGATCCTACGAGCAGTACTTC.

The rearrangement joins TRBV9 to TRBJ1-2, with a tentative D call TRBD1 (6 bases). Germline-derived CDR1 and CDR2 are SGDLS and YYNGEE. This CDR3 region has 15 residues. V dropped 0 bases and J dropped 4 bases, with 13 bases sitting between them. CDR3 coding DNA: TGTGCCAGCAGCGTAGAGCTGAAAGGGGGCTATGGCTACACCTTC. Residues: CASSVELKGGYGYTF. The variable domain in full, completed from reference TRBV9 and TRBJ1-2, reads DSGVTQTPKHLITATGQRVTLRCSPRSGDLSVYWYQQSLDQGLQFLIQYYNGEERAKGNILERFSAQQFPDLHSELNLSSLELGDSALYFCASSVELKGGYGYTFGSGTRLTVV.

V gene TRBV5-1 combines with J gene TRBJ2-4, with 11 bases identical to TRBD2. The CDR3 runs 15 residues. Germline V gene lookup returns CDR1 SGHRS and CDR2 YFSETQ. The V and J ends lost 4 bases and 4 bases, in that order; junction bases with no gene match: 4. The CDR3 spells CASSHGTSGKNIQYF. As DNA, the CDR3 is TGCGCCAGCAGCCACGGGACTAGCGGAAAAAACATTCAGTACTTC.

DNA for the CDR3: TGTGCCAGCAGCATGGGCAGGGGTTTCCAGAATTCACCCCTCCACTTT. This encodes CASSMGRGFQNSPLHF. This sequence joins TRBV21-1 and TRBJ1-6; TRBD1, the table's D call, was not compared with the DNA. TRBV21-1 is assigned pseudogene status. There are 16 residues in the CDR3.

The V gene is TRBV15, the J gene TRBJ1-4; TRBD1 matches 7 bases. This CDR3 is 16 amino acids long. Trimming removed 5 bases from V and 5 bases from J; junction bases left unmatched: 11. From germline, CDR1 is LNHNV and CDR2 YYDKDF (reference sequence). CDR3 in DNA: TGTGCCACCAGCGGAAAAGGGACAGCCCTAAATGAAAAACTGTTTTTT. Its translation: CATSGKGTALNEKLFF.

J is TRBJ2-5 and V is TRBV5-1, with TRBD2 identical over 9 bases. The CDR3 length is 14 residues. The junction had 8 bases not matched to a gene; V was cut back by 7 bases and J by 4 bases. The germline V gene encodes CDR1 SGHRS and CDR2 YFSETQ. DNA for the CDR3: TGCGCCAGCCACGCGGGAGGGCCAAGAGAGACCCAGTACTTC. It is translated as CASHAGGPRETQYF.

This chain connects TRBV18 to TRBJ2-1; 7 bases agree with TRBD2. Per the germline V gene, CDR1 is KGHSH and CDR2 is LQKENI. CDR3 length: 18 residues. The junction had 11 bases not matched to a gene; V was cut back by 3 bases and J by 0 bases. The CDR3 here is CASSPSPLAGISYNEQFF. CDR3 sequence (DNA): TGTGCCAGCTCACCCTCGCCCTTAGCGGGCATCTCCTACAATGAGCAGTTCTTC.

This clone was counted only a few times. The chain joins TRBV7-6 to TRBJ1-2, with 10 bases lining up with TRBD1. V dropped 0 bases and J dropped 2; count of bases not matched to a gene: 3. The germline CDR1 and CDR2 sequences are SGHVS and FNYEAQ. This CDR3 comprises 16 residues. The CDR3 coding sequence is TGTGCCAGCAGCTTAGCGGGGACAGGGGCCAACTATGGCTACACCTTC. Protein: CASSLAGTGANYGYTF.

The chain couples TRBV7-9 to TRBJ2-5, with a tentative D call TRBD1 (5 bases). Trimming took off 3 bases at V and 5 bases at J, with 10 bases between the two ends. Germline-derived CDR1 and CDR2 are SEHNR and FQNEAQ (reference sequence). CDR3 length: 13 amino acids. CDR3 bases: TGTGCCAGCAGCTTCCAGGGCGTTGAGACCCAGTACTTC. This encodes CASSFQGVETQYF.

This clone was recorded a few times. J is TRBJ1-2 and V is TRBV19; 8 bases are shared with TRBD1. CDR3 length: 12 residues. V shed 3 bases, J shed 10 bases, and the junction held 4 bases outside the gene matches. From germline, CDR1 is LNHDA and CDR2 SQIVND (reference sequence). The chain's CDR3 is CASSMNRGDYTF. DNA for the CDR3: TGTGCCAGTAGTATGAACAGGGGGGACTACACCTTC.

The chain couples TRBV5-1 to TRBJ2-3; possible D gene TRBD2, 6 bases. V dropped 3 bases and J dropped 2 bases, with 22 bases sitting between them. The CDR3 runs to 18 residues. The germline V gene has CDR1 SGHRS and CDR2 YFSETQ. The CDR3 sequence: CASSWRGTGPAITDTQYF. CDR3 bases: TGCGCCAGCAGCTGGAGGGGAACCGGCCCGGCCATCACAGATACGCAGTATTTT.

The genes are TRBV21-1 and TRBJ2-7; the D call TRBD2 from the table was never checked on the DNA. TRBV21-1 is a pseudogene locus. The CDR3 is made up of 19 amino acids. The CDR3 loop is CASSKAGREGSWVSYEQYF. CDR3 sequence (DNA): TGTGCCAGCAGCAAAGCGGGGCGGGAGGGTTCCTGGGTCTCCTACGAGCAGTACTTC.

V usage is TRBV18 and J usage is TRBJ1-4, with 7 nucleotides matching TRBD1. Losses at the gene ends were 3 bases for V and 7 bases for J; bases not matched to a gene: 8. This CDR3 comprises 15 residues. Germline V lookup: CDR1 KGHSH, CDR2 LQKENI. This CDR3 is CASSPVGTEGEKLFF. DNA for the CDR3: TGTGCCAGCTCACCCGTCGGGACAGAGGGTGAAAAACTGTTTTTT.